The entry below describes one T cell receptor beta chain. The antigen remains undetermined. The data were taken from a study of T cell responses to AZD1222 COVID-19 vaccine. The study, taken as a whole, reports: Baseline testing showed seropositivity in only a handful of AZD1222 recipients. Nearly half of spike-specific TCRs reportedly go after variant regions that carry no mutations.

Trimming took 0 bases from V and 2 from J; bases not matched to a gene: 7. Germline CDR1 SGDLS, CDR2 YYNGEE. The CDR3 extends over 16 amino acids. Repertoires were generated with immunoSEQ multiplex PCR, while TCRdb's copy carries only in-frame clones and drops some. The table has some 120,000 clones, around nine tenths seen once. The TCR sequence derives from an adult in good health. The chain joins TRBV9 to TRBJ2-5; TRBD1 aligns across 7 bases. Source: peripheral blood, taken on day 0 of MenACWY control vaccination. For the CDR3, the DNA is TGTGCCAGCAGCGTAGCAACAACAGGGGATCAAGAGACCCAGTACTTC. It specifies CASSVATTGDQETQYF.